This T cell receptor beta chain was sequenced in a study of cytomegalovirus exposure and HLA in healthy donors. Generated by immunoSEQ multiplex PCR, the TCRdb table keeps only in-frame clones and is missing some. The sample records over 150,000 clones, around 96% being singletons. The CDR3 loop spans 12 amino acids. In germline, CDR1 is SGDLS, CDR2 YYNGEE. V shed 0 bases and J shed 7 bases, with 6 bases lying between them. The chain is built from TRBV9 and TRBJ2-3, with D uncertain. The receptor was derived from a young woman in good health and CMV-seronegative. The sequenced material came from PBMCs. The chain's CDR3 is CASSVESNTQYF. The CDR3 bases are TGTGCCAGCAGCGTAGAATCAAATACGCAGTATTTT.